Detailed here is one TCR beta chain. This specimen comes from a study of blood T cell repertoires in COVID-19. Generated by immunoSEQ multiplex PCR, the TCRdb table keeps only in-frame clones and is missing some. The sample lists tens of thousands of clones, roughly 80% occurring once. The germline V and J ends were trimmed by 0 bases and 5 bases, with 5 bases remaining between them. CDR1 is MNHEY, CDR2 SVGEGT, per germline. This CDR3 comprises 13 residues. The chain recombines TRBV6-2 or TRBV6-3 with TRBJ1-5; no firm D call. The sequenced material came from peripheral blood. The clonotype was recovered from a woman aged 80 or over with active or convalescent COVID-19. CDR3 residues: CASSYSTYQPQHF. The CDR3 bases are TGTGCCAGCAGTTACTCGACTTATCAGCCCCAGCATTTT.